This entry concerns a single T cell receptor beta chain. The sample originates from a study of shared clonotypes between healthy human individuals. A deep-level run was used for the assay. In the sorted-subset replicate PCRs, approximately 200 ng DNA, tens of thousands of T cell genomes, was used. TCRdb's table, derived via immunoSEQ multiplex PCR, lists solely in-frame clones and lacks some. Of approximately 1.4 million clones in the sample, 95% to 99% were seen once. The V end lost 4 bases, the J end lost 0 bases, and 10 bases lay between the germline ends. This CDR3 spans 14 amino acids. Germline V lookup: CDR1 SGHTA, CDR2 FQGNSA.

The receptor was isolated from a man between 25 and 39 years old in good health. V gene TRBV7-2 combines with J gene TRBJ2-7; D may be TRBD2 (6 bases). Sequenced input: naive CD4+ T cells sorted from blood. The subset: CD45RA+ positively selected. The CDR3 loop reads CASSSQTSSYEQYF. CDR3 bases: TGTGCCAGCAGCTCCCAGACTAGCTCCTACGAGCAGTACTTC. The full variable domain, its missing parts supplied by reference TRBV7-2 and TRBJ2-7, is GAGVSQSPSNKVTEKGKDVELRCDPISGHTALYWYRQSLGQGLEFLIYFQGNSAPDKSGLPSDRFSAERTGGSVSTLTIQRTQQEDSAVYLCASSSQTSSYEQYFGPGTRLTVT.